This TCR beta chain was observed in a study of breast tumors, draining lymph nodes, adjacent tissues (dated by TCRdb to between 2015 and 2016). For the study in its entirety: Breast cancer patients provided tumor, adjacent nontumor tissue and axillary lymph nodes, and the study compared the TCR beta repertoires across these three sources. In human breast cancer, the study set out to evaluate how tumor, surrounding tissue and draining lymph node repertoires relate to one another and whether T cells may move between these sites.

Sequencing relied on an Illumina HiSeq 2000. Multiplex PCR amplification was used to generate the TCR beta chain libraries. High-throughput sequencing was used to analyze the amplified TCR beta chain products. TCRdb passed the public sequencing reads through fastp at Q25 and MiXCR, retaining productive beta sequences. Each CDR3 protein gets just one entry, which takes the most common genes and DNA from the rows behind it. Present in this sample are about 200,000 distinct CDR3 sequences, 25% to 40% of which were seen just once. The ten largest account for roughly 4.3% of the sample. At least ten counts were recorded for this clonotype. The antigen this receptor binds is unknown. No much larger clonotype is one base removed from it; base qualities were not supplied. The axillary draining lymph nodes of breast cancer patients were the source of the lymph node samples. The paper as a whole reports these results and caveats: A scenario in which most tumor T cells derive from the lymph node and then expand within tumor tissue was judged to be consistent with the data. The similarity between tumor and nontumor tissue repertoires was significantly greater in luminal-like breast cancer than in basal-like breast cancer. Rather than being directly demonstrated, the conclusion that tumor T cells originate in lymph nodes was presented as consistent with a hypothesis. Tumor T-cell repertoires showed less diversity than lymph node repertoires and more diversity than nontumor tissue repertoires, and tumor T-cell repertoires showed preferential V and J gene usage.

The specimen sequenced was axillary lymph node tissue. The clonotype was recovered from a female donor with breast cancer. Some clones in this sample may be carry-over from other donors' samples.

For the CDR3, the sequence is CASSPYPGAHNEQFF. The bases are TGCGCCAGCAGCCCCTACCCGGGAGCCCATAATGAGCAGTTCTTC. The rearrangement joined TRBV5-1 to TRBJ2-1, and possibly TRBD2, on 6 matching bases. V drops 4 bases and J drops 7 bases, leaving 18 bases in between. From its cysteine to its phenylalanine, the CDR3 spans 15 amino acids. The read is trimmed to its CDR3 DNA, 45 bases read in frame from base 1. CDR1 and CDR2 are read off the germline V gene as SGHRS and YFSETQ.